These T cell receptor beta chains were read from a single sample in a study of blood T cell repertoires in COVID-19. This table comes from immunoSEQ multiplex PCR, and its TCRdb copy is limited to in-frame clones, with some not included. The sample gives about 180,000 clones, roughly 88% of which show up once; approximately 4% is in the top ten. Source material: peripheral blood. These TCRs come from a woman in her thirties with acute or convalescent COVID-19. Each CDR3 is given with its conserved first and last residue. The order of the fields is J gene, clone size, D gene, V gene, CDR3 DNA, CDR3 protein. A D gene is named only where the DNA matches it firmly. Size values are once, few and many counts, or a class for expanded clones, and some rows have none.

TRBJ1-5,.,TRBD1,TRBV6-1,TGTGCCAGCAGTGGGAGGACAGGGGGGCCCAATCAGCCCCAGCATTTT,CASSGRTGGPNQPQHF
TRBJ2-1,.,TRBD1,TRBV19,TGTGCCAGTAGGCCCAACAGGGGGCTCTACAATGAGCAGTTCTTC,CASRPNRGLYNEQFF
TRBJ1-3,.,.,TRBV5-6,TGTGCCAGCAGCTTGTTTAGTACTGGAAACACCATATATTTT,CASSLFSTGNTIYF
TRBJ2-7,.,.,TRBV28,TGTGCCAGCAGTTTATATCCCCCCAGCGGGACACCTCCCTACGAGCAGTACTTC,CASSLYPPSGTPPYEQYF
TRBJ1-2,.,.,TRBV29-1,TGCAGCGTCCTCACAGCTCAGTACACCTTC,CSVLTAQYTF
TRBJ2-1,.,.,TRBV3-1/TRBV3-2,TGTGCCAGCAGTCAATGGCATGAGCAGTTCTTC,CASSQWHEQFF
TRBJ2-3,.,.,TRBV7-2,TGTGCCAGCAGCTTTCTTAGCGGCACAGATACGCAGTATTTT,CASSFLSGTDTQYF
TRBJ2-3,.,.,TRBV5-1,TGCGCCAGCAGCTTGGAGCTCACAGATACGCAGTATTTT,CASSLELTDTQYF
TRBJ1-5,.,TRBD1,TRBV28,TGTGCCAGCAGTTTGGGGACAGGCTTTCAGCCCCAGCATTTT,CASSLGTGFQPQHF
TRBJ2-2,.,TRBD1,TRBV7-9,TGTGCCAGCAGCTTGGGGACAGGGAATGGGGAGCTGTTTTTT,CASSLGTGNGELFF
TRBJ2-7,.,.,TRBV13,TGTGCCAGCAGCTTACGGGACGAGCAGTACTTC,CASSLRDEQYF
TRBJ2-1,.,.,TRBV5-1,TGCGCCAGCAGCTTGCTAGTAGGCGACAATGAGCAGTTCTTC,CASSLLVGDNEQFF
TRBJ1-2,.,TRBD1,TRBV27,TGTGCCAGCAAATCCAAGGGACAGGAGAGCTATGGCTACACCTTC,CASKSKGQESYGYTF
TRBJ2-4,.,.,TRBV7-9,TGTGCCAGCAGCGACGGGGGTGGGGCCATTCAGTACTTC,CASSDGGGAIQYF
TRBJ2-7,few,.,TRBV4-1,TGCGCCAGCAGCCAAGGTCAGGGGTCCGAGCAGTACTTC,CASSQGQGSEQYF
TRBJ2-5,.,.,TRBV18,TGTGCCAGCTCACGCCTAGGAGAGACCCAGTACTTC,CASSRLGETQYF
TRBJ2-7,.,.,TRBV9,TGTGCCAGCAGCGCGACAGCCTCCTACGAGCAGTACTTC,CASSATASYEQYF
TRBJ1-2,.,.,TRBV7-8,TGTGCCAGCAGCCTAAGACGGGGGGACGGCTATGGCTACACCTTC,CASSLRRGDGYGYTF
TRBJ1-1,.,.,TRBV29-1,TGCAGCGTTGTAGGGGGGGAAGAGGTCCCGAACACTGAAGCTTTCTTT,CSVVGGEEVPNTEAFF
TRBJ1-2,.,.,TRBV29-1,TGCAGCGCCGTGGAGGGCTATGGCTACACCTTC,CSAVEGYGYTF
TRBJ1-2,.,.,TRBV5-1,TGCGCCAGCGGGGCAGGAGCCTATGGCTACACCTTC,CASGAGAYGYTF
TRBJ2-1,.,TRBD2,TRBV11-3,TGTGCCAGCAGCATCCTAGCGGGGACAAACTACAATGAGCAGTTCTTC,CASSILAGTNYNEQFF
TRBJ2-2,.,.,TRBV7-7,TGTGCTAGCAGCTTAGGGACTCCGGCGGAGCCCGGGGAGCTGTTTTTT,CASSLGTPAEPGELFF
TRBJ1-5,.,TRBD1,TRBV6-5,TGTGCCAGCAGTTACTCTCAGGGGGCAAGGCAGCCCCAGCATTTT,CASSYSQGARQPQHF
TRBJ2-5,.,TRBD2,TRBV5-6,TGTGCCAGCAGCTGGGGACTAGCGGAAGAGACCCAGTACTTC,CASSWGLAEETQYF
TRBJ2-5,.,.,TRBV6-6,TGTGCCAGCAGTTACTCGTTCCTCGGAGAGACCCAGTACTTC,CASSYSFLGETQYF
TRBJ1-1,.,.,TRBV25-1,TGTGCCAGCAGTGAATCAGGGAAGAACACTGAAGCTTTCTTT,CASSESGKNTEAFF
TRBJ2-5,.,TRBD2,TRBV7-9,TGTGCCAGCAGCTTAGCGTCTAGCGGGAAAGAGACCCAGTACTTC,CASSLASSGKETQYF
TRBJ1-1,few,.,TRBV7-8,TGTGCCAGCAGCTTAGGGAGGGGCGCATTGGATGAAGCTTTCTTT,CASSLGRGALDEAFF
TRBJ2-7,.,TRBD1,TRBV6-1,TGTGCCAGCAGTGAACCCAGGACAGGGGCCGAGCAGTACTTC,CASSEPRTGAEQYF
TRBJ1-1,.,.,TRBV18,TGTGCCAGCCAGGAGAACACTGAAGCTTTCTTT,CASQENTEAFF
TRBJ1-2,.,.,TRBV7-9,TGTGCCAGCAGCTCGACACGGGACACCAGTGGCTACACCTTC,CASSSTRDTSGYTF
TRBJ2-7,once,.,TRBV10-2,TGCGCCAGCAGGGATCATAGTTCGGGCTACGAGCAGTACTTC,CASRDHSSGYEQYF
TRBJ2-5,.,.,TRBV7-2,TGTGCCAGCAGCTTTATGGCGGGAAGGGAGGCGACCCAGTACTTC,CASSFMAGREATQYF
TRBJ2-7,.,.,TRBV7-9,TGTGCCAGCTCAAATTTTTCTTCACTCTACGAGCAGTACTTC,CASSNFSSLYEQYF
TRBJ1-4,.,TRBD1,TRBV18,TGTGCCAGCTCACCCGTCGGACAGGGTAATGAAAAACTGTTTTTT,CASSPVGQGNEKLFF
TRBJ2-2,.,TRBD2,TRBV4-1,TGCGCCAGCAGCCGTGGGACTACTTTAACCGGGGAGCTGTTTTTT,CASSRGTTLTGELFF
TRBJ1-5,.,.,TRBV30,TGTGCCTGGAGCGACGGACCCCCCGGGGGCAATCAGCCCCAGCATTTT,CAWSDGPPGGNQPQHF
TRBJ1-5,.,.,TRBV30,TGTGCCTGGAGTGTACCGGCGGGGTATAGCAATCAGCCCCAGCATTTT,CAWSVPAGYSNQPQHF
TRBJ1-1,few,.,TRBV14,TGTGCCAGCAGCCATAATAGGAACACTGAAGCTTTCTTT,CASSHNRNTEAFF
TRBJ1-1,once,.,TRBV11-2,TGTGCCAGCAGCTTGCACGGGACATCCCTGGGGACTGAAGCTTTCTTT,CASSLHGTSLGTEAFF
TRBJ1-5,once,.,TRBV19,TGTGCCAGTAGTATCGGGTTGAGAGGATTCGTCTATAGCAATCAGCCCCAGCATTTT,CASSIGLRGFVYSNQPQHF
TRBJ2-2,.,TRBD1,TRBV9,TGTGCCAGCACCAATTCGCGAGGGACAGGGATTATAGGGGAGCTGTTTTTT,CASTNSRGTGIIGELFF
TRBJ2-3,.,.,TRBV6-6,TGTGCCAGCAGTTACTCGCCGGGACACCGCACAGATACGCAGTATTTT,CASSYSPGHRTDTQYF
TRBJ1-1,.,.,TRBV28,TGTGCCAGCAGTTTCGGCAGGCCTGAAGCTTTCTTT,CASSFGRPEAFF